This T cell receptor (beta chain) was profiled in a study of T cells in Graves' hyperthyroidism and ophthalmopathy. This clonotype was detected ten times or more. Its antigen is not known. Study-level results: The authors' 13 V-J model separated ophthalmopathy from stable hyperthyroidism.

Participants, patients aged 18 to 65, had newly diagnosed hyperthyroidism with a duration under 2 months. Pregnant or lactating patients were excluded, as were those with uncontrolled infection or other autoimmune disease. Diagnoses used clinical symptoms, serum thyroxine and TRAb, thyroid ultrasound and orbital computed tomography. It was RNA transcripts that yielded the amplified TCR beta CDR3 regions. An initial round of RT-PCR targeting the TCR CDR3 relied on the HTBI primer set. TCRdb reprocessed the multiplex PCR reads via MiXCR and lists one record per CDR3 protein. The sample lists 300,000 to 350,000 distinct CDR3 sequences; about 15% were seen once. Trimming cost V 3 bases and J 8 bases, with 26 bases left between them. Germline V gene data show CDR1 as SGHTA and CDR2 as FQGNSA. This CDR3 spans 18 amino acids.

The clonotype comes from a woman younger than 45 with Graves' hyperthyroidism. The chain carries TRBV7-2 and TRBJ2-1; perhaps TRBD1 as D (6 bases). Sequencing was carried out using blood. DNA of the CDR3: TGTGCCAGCAGCTTCAGTCCGGGACAAGAGGGTAGGGGCTATGAGCAGTTCTTC. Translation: CASSFSPGQEGRGYEQFF.